This entry lists 16 T cell receptor beta chains sequenced from one sample in a study of blood T cell repertoires in COVID-19. The protocol was immunoSEQ multiplex PCR, while the TCRdb copy is restricted to in-frame clones and leaves out a portion. The table lists about 230,000 clones, around 80% of them singletons. The specimen was peripheral blood. These receptor sequences come from a man aged 40-49 years with acute or convalescent COVID-19.

The chain joins TRBV27 to TRBJ1-1; D unclear. Trimming removed 3 bases at V and 4 bases at J, with 15 bases between. This CDR3 is 15 amino acids long. Germline CDR1 is MNHEY and CDR2 is SMNVEV (reference sequence). CDR3 DNA sequence: TGTGCCAGCAGTTTTAAGGGAGATTTAAGCACTGAAGCTTTCTTT. Encoded protein: CASSFKGDLSTEAFF.

V gene TRBV2 combines with J gene TRBJ1-2; 10 nucleotides agree with TRBD1. CDR1 and CDR2 (germline): SNHLY, FYNNEI. V shed 6 bases and J 8 bases; nucleotides not matched to a gene: 9. This CDR3 spans 14 amino acids. The CDR3 DNA reads TGTGCCAGCAGCCGGGACAGGGGAATTTGGGGCTACACCTTC. It is translated as CASSRDRGIWGYTF. The full variable domain, its missing parts supplied by reference TRBV2 and TRBJ1-2, is EPEVTQTPSHQVTQMGQEVILRCVPISNHLYFYWYRQILGQKVEFLVSFYNNEISEKSEIFDDQFSVERPDGSNFTLKIRSTKLEDSAMYFCASSRDRGIWGYTFGSGTRLTVV.

In DNA, the CDR3 is TGTGCCAGCAGCTTTTTAGTCGAGACTATTACGAATGAGCAGTTCTTC. Its protein product is CASSFLVETITNEQFF. V gene TRBV11-2 combines with J gene TRBJ2-1; TRBD2 might be the D (5 bases). Per germline, CDR1 SGHAT and CDR2 FQNNGV. V was trimmed by 3 bases and J by 7 bases, leaving 19 bases between them. This CDR3 has 16 amino acids.

The chain recombines TRBV19 with TRBJ1-2; possibly TRBD1 for D (5 bases). There are 14 residues in the CDR3. Trimming pared 3 bases from V and 7 bases from J, leaving 15 bases between. Germline V gene sequence: CDR1 LNHDA, CDR2 SQIVND (reference sequence). CDR3 protein: CASSISRVGAGYTF. The CDR3 nucleotides read TGTGCCAGTAGTATTTCCCGCGTTGGGGCTGGCTACACCTTC.

This clone was recorded a few times. V usage is TRBV27 and J usage is TRBJ2-3, with D maybe TRBD2 (7 bases). V lost 3 bases, J lost 6 bases, and 13 bases lay in between. This CDR3 contains 14 residues. CDR1 MNHEY and CDR2 SMNVEV come from the germline V gene (reference sequence). The CDR3 DNA reads TGTGCCAGCAGTTTCAACCGGGGGGCCGATACGCAGTATTTT. It is translated as CASSFNRGADTQYF.

V is TRBV18 and J is TRBJ1-2; 9 bases are shared with TRBD1. This CDR3 region has 14 residues. The V segment lost 2 bases and the J segment 7 bases; nucleotides outside the gene matches: 5. Germline V lookup: CDR1 KGHSH, CDR2 LQKENI. The CDR3, as DNA: TGTGCCAGCTCACCAGGGACAGGGCCAAGTGGCTACACCTTC. Amino acids: CASSPGTGPSGYTF.

The rearrangement joins TRBV3-1 (or the pseudogene TRBV3-2) to TRBJ2-5, with 8 bases that match TRBD1. CDR3 size: 18 residues. The V segment lost 0 bases and the J segment 4 bases; nucleotides outside the gene matches: 13. Germline CDR1 LGHDT, CDR2 YNNKEL (reference sequence). The CDR3 is CASSQDEVTDRAGETQYF. The CDR3, as DNA: TGTGCCAGCAGCCAAGACGAAGTGACGGACAGGGCAGGAGAGACCCAGTACTTC.

V and J are TRBV21-1 and TRBJ2-3; the table's D call TRBD2 went unverified against the DNA. TRBV21-1 has pseudogene status. The CDR3 extends over 17 amino acids. The CDR3 bases are TGTGCCAGCAGTAACAAAATATTCAGGACTAGCACAGATACGCAGTATTTT. Encoded protein: CASSNKIFRTSTDTQYF.

The chain couples TRBV15 to TRBJ1-6; the D gene is possibly TRBD1 (6 bases). The CDR3 length is 15 residues. V shed 0 bases and J shed 12 bases, with 15 bases lying between them. Germline assignment: CDR1 LNHNV and CDR2 YYDKDF (reference sequence). The CDR3 protein is CATSREGRGLEPLHF. CDR3 DNA: TGTGCCACCAGCAGAGAAGGAAGGGGGTTAGAACCCCTCCACTTT.

The gene calls are TRBV7-8 and TRBJ2-2; a possible D gene is TRBD1 (5 bases). CDR1 is SGHVS and CDR2 is FQNEAQ in the germline V gene. Trimming shortened V by 5 bases and J by 0 bases, and 13 bases separated the two germline ends. The CDR3 runs to 16 residues. The CDR3 protein is CASSRDRIPNTGELFF. The CDR3 DNA is TGTGCCAGCAGCCGCGACAGAATACCGAACACCGGGGAGCTGTTTTTT.

This clone was observed at least ten times. The J gene is TRBJ1-2, the V gene TRBV6-1, with TRBD1 as a possible D gene (5 bases). The CDR3 spans 14 residues. The germline V and J ends were trimmed by 2 bases and 5 bases, with 12 bases remaining between them. Germline V gene data show CDR1 as MNHNS and CDR2 as SASEGT. CDR3 DNA: TGTGCCAGCAGTGAAAATGACAGAAGTTATGGCTACACCTTC. This sequence encodes CASSENDRSYGYTF.

Remarks on this clone: This CDR3 is also generated by other DNA sequences in the sample. CDR3 nucleotide sequence: TGTGCCAGCAGTCCGGACAGGGACACTGAAGCTTTCTTT. Its protein is CASSPDRDTEAFF. The rearrangement joins TRBV2 to TRBJ1-1; 8 nucleotides align to TRBD1. The CDR3 covers 13 residues. CDR1 SNHLY and CDR2 FYNNEI come from the germline V gene. V lost 5 bases to trimming and J lost 3 bases; unmatched junction nucleotides: 2.

This rearrangement joins TRBV30 to TRBJ1-2; a possible D gene is TRBD1 (5 bases). The CDR3 contains 15 residues. Trimming removed 0 bases at V and 8 bases at J, with 19 bases between. The germline V gene encodes CDR1 GTSNPN and CDR2 SVGIG (reference sequence). CDR3: CAWSVPDRNLGGYTF. The CDR3 DNA sequence: TGTGCCTGGAGTGTGCCCGACAGAAATCTTGGGGGCTACACCTTC.

The chain has TRBV6-5 and TRBJ1-1; tentatively, D is TRBD1 (6 bases). Trimming took off 8 bases at V and 0 bases at J, with 16 bases between the two ends. The CDR3 consists of 15 residues. The germline CDR1 and CDR2 sequences are MNHEY and SVGAGI. CDR3 DNA sequence: TGTGCCAGCCGTTCCCTGGACAGCATGAACACTGAAGCTTTCTTT. This translates into CASRSLDSMNTEAFF.

The chain uses TRBV6-5 and TRBJ2-7; possible D gene TRBD2, 6 bases. This CDR3 is built from 12 residues. Germline CDR1 MNHEY, CDR2 SVGAGI. Trimming took off 7 bases at V and 8 bases at J, with 15 bases between the two ends. CDR3 sequence reads: CASTPLGGQQYF. In nucleotides, the CDR3 is TGTGCCAGCACCCCCCTAGGAGGGCAGCAGTACTTC.

Note on this clone: This sample includes further DNA sequences coding for the same CDR3. CDR3 protein: CASSYGTGHSGNTIYF. CDR3 DNA sequence: TGTGCCAGCAGTTACGGAACAGGTCACTCTGGAAACACCATATATTTT. The V and J genes are TRBV6-5 and TRBJ1-3, with D perhaps matching TRBD1 (5 bases). CDR3 length: 16 residues. Germline lookup yields CDR1 MNHEY and CDR2 SVGAGI. V lost 2 bases and J lost 0, with 11 bases in between.